The source of this TCR beta chain is a study of molecular identifiers for immune sequencing clone quantification. TCRdb itself ran the PCR reads through MiXCR, one entry per CDR3 protein. The sample holds under 600,000 distinct CDR3 sequences, 25% seen once. CDR3 length: 14 residues. The V end lost 2 bases, the J end lost 3 bases, and 9 bases lay between the germline ends. In germline, CDR1 is SGHDT, CDR2 YYEEEE. This clonotype was observed at least ten times. Sequenced: naive CD8+ T cells from blood, with Jurkat cell RNA spiked in. Specified subset: FACS-sorted CD8+CD4-CCR7+CD45RA+ naive T cells. The chain couples TRBV5-6 to TRBJ1-5; no reliable D call. The receptor's source is a human donor in good health. Some libraries in this study had Jurkat cell RNA spiked in. The CDR3 sequence is CASSLLGFNQPQHF. CDR3 bases: TGTGCCAGCAGCTTATTGGGCTTCAATCAGCCCCAGCATTTT.